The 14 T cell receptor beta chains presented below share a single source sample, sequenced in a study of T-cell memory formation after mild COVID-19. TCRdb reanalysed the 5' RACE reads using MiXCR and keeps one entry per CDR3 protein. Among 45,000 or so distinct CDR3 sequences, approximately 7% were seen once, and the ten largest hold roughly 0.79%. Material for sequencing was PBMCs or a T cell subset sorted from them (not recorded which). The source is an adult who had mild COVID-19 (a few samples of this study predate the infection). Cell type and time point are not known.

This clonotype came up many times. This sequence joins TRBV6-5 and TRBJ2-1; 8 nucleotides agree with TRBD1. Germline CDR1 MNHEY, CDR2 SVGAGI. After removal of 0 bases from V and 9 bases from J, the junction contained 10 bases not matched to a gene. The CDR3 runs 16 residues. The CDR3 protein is CASSYSGQGASAEQFF. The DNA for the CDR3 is TGTGCCAGCAGTTACTCCGGCCAGGGGGCATCGGCTGAGCAGTTCTTC.

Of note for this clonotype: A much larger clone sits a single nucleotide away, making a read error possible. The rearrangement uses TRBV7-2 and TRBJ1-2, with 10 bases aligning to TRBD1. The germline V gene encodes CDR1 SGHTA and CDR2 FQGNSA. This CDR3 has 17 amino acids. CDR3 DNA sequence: TGTGACAGCAGCTCGACCGGGACAGGGGCTGGTTCTGATGGCTACACCTTC. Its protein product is CDSSSTGTGAGSDGYTF.

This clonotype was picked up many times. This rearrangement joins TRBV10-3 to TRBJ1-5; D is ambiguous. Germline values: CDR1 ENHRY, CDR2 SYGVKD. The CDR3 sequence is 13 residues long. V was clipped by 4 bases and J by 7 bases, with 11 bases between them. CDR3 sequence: CAISGTAAQPQHF. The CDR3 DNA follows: TGTGCCATCAGTGGGACCGCCGCACAGCCCCAGCATTTT.

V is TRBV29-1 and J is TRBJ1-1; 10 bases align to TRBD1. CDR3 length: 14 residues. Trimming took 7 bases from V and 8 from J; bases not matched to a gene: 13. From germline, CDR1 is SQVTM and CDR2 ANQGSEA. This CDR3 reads CSAVPPGTGVEAFF. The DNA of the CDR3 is TGCAGCGCCGTGCCCCCCGGGACAGGGGTCGAAGCTTTCTTT.

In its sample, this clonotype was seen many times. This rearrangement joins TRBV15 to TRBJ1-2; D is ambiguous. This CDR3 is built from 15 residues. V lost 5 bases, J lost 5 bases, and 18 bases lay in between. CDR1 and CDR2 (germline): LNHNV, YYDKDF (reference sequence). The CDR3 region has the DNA TGTGCCACCAGCCAACTTGTAGGAATCGGATATGGCTACACCTTC. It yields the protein CATSQLVGIGYGYTF.

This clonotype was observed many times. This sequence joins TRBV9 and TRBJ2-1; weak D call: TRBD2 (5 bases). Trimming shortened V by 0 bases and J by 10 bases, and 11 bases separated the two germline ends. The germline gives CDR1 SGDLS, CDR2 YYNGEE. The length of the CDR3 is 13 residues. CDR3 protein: CASSVGLRGEQFF. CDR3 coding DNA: TGTGCCAGCAGCGTAGGTCTTCGCGGGGAGCAGTTCTTC.

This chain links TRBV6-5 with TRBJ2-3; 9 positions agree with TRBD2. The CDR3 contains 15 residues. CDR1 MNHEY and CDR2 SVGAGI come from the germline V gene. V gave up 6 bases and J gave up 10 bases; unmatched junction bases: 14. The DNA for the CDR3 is TGTGCCAGCAGCCGACGAGCGGGGGGCCCGTTGGCGCAGTATTTT. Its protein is CASSRRAGGPLAQYF.

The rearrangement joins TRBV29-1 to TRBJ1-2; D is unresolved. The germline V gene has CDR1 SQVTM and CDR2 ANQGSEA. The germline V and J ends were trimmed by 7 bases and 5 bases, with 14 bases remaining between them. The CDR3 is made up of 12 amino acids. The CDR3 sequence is CSASLDGYGYTF. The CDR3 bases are TGCAGCGCGAGTCTGGACGGGTATGGCTACACCTTC.

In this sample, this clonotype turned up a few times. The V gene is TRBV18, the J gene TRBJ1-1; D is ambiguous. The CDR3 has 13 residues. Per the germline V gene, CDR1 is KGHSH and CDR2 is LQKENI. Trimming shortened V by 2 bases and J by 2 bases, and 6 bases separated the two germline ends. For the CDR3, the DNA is TGTGCCAGCTCACCAATGGCAAACACTGAAGCTTTCTTT. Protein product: CASSPMANTEAFF. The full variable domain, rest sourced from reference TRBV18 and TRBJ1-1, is NAGVMQNPRHLVRRRGQEARLRCSPMKGHSHVYWYRQLPEEGLKFMVYLQKENIIDESGMPKERFSAEFPKEGPSILRIQQVVRGDSAAYFCASSPMANTEAFFGQGTRLTVV.

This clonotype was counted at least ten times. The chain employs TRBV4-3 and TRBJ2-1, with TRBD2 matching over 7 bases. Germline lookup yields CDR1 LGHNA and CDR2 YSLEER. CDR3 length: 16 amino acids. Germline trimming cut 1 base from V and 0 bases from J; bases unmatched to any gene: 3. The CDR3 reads CASSQGGLSSYNEQFF. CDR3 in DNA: TGCGCCAGCAGCCAAGGGGGACTAAGCTCCTACAATGAGCAGTTCTTC.

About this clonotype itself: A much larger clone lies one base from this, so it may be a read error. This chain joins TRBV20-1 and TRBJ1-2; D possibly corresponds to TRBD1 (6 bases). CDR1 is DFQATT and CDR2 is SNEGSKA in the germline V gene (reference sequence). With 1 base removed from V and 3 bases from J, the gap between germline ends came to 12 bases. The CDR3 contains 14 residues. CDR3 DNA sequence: TGCAGTGCTAGAGTAGGAGGGGGGTACTATGGCTACACCTTC. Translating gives CSARVGGGYYGYTF.

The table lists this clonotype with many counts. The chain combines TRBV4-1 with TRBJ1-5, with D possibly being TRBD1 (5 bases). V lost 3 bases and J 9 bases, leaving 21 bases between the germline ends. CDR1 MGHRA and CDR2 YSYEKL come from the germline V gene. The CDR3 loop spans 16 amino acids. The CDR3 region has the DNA TGCGCCAGCAGCCAGGACCGAGGTGGGGGGGGTCGGCCCCAGCATTTT. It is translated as CASSQDRGGGGRPQHF.

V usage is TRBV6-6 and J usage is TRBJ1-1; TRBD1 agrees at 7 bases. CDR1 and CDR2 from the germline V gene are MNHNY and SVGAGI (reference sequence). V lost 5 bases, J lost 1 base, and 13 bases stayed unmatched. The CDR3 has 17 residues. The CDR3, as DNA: TGTGCCAGCAGTCTCCCCACAGGGGCGGGGCAGAACACTGAAGCTTTCTTT. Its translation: CASSLPTGAGQNTEAFF.

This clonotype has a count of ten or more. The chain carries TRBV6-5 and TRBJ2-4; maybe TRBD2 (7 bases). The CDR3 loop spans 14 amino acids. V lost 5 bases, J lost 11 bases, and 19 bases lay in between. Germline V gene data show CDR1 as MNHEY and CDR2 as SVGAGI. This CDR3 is CASSGGGGRGFQYF. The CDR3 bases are TGTGCCAGCAGTGGCGGAGGGGGGCGGGGGTTTCAGTACTTC.